These 8 T cell receptor beta chains were all obtained from the same sample, sequenced in a study of T cell changes during pregnancy in multiple sclerosis (dated by TCRdb to between 2018 and 2021). The library was produced with the immunoSEQ multiplex PCR assay. The source is immuneACCESS, and TCRdb retained only in-frame sequences with V and J called. Part of the clones is not carried over; for the studies checked, unresolved V genes explain less than half of this, and the remainder is unexplained. In this sample the table shows about 49,000 clones, almost 90% of which occur a single time. The ten largest clonotypes hold roughly 5% of the sample. Sequenced material: peripheral blood, taken after pregnancy. These receptors came from a female donor in good health, enrolled as a control in a pregnancy study.

This clone was seen once. V gene TRBV6-4 combines with J gene TRBJ1-6; D possibly corresponds to TRBD1 (5 bases). CDR3 length: 15 amino acids. Trimming stripped 6 bases from V and 6 bases from J, with 15 bases between. Germline V lookup: CDR1 MRHNA, CDR2 SNTAGT. CDR3 loop: CASRGTAGSNSPLHF. Written as DNA, the CDR3 is TGTGCCAGCAGGGGGACGGCGGGGTCTAATTCACCCCTCCACTTT.

V usage is TRBV6-5 and J usage is TRBJ1-3; the match to TRBD1 covers 7 bases. The CDR3 is 15 residues long. Germline V gene lookup returns CDR1 MNHEY and CDR2 SVGAGI. V trimming: 5 bases; J trimming: 0 bases; junction bases outside the gene matches: 4. This chain's CDR3 is CASSLRDSSGNTIYF. Here the CDR3 DNA reads TGTGCCAGCAGTCTCAGGGACAGCTCTGGAAACACCATATATTTT.

The table lists this clone with a few counts. The chain uses TRBV6-4 and TRBJ2-1; 12 bases map to TRBD2. The trim removed 0 bases at V and 8 bases at J, leaving 5 bases unmatched. Germline-derived CDR1 and CDR2 are MRHNA and SNTAGT. The CDR3 covers 16 residues. This chain's CDR3 is CASSDSASGGADEQFF. The CDR3 DNA follows: TGTGCCAGCAGTGACTCGGCTAGCGGGGGGGCAGATGAGCAGTTCTTC.

This clone was observed a single time. The V and J genes are TRBV4-1 and TRBJ2-7; tentatively, D is TRBD2 (6 bases). Germline CDR1 reads MGHRA; CDR2 reads YSYEKL. The CDR3 sequence is 16 residues long. Trimming removed 0 bases at V and 6 bases at J, with 18 bases between. CDR3 loop: CASSQDRTSPTSEQYF. In nucleotides, the CDR3 is TGCGCCAGCAGCCAAGATCGTACTAGCCCTACGAGCGAGCAGTACTTC.

CDR3 bases: TGCGCCAGCACCCCCTCTAGCTCAGACACAGATACGCAGTATTTT. Translating it yields CASTPSSSDTDTQYF. This chain joins TRBV5-1 and TRBJ2-3, with D possibly being TRBD2 (5 bases). This CDR3 contains 15 residues. The germline CDR1 and CDR2 sequences are SGHRS and YFSETQ. The V gene lost 6 bases and the J gene lost 2 bases, with 16 bases spanning the gap.

The CDR3 protein is CATSRVPSGRGSYEQYF. The DNA for the CDR3 is TGTGCCACCAGCAGAGTCCCTAGCGGGAGAGGTTCCTACGAGCAGTACTTC. The chain couples TRBV15 to TRBJ2-7; TRBD2 matches 10 bases. The CDR3 is made up of 17 amino acids. Germline CDR1 LNHNV, CDR2 YYDKDF (reference sequence). The trim removed 1 base at V and 1 base at J, leaving 7 bases unmatched.

The chain uses TRBV5-6 and TRBJ1-2, with D perhaps TRBD1 (5 bases). The CDR3 has 15 residues. The germline V and J ends were trimmed by 0 bases and 0 bases, with 9 bases remaining between them. The germline V gene encodes CDR1 SGHDT and CDR2 YYEEEE. The CDR3 DNA reads as TGTGCCAGCAGCTTGGGCGACAGCGCTAACTATGGCTACACCTTC. Translated, it gives CASSLGDSANYGYTF.

As to this clone: The junction does not match germline at one end; this may be a read error. The chain recombines TRBV13 with TRBJ2-7; D may be TRBD2 (6 bases). The CDR3 contains 13 residues. Germline CDR1 is PRHDT and CDR2 is FYEKMQ (reference sequence). CDR3 coding DNA: TGTGCCAGCAGCCAAATCTCGCGGGGAGCGGCAGACTTC. Translated: CASSQISRGAADF. The variable domain in full, with the rest retrieved from reference TRBV13 and TRBJ2-7, is AAGVIQSPRHLIKEKRETATLKCYPIPRHDTVYWYQQGPGQDPQFLISFYEKMQSDKGSIPDRFSAQQFSDYHSELNMSSLELGDSALYFCASSQISRGAADFGPGTRLTVT.